This entry concerns a single T cell receptor beta chain. The data originate from a study of blood T cell repertoires in COVID-19. Study background: From the United States, Italy and Spain came samples of acute and convalescent COVID-19. PBMCs, B-cell-depleted T cells, or T cells provided the cDNA or gDNA that made up the material.

Per the germline V gene, CDR1 is SGHTA and CDR2 is FQGNSA. CDR3 length: 14 amino acids. J gave up 3 bases and V 6 bases, and 7 bases lay outside the gene matches. Per the original data handling: The authors estimated nucleated cell counts from reference gene primer amplification. Data came from immunoSEQ multiplex PCR; TCRdb stores just in-frame clones and leaves some out. D and trimming were read from the DNA, whereas the V and J calls and clone size are those reported in that table. The sample lists about 110,000 clones; approximately 90% were seen once. Sequencing used peripheral blood. The TCR comes from a woman in her fifties or sixties with acute or convalescent COVID-19. The rearrangement joins TRBV7-2 to TRBJ2-5, with TRBD1 matching 7 bases. CDR3 sequence (DNA): TGTGCCAGCAGACGGGACAGCCATAAAGAGACCCAGTACTTC. It yields the protein CASRRDSHKETQYF. Combining the CDR3 with reference TRBV7-2 and TRBJ2-5 gives the whole variable domain GAGVSQSPSNKVTEKGKDVELRCDPISGHTALYWYRQSLGQGLEFLIYFQGNSAPDKSGLPSDRFSAERTGGSVSTLTIQRTQQEDSAVYLCASRRDSHKETQYFGPGTRLLVL.